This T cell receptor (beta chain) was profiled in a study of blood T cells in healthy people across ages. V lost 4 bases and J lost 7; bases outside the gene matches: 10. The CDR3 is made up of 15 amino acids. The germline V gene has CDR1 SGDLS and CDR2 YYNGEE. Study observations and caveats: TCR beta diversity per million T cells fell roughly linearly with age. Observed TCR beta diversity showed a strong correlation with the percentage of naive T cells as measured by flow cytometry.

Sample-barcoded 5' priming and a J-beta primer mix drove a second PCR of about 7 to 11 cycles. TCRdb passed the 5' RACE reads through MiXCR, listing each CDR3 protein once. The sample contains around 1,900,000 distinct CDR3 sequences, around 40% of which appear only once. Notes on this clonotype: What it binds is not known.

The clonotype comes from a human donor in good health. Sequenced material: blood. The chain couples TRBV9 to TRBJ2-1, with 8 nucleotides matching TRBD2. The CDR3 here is CASSPHGGGFNEQFF. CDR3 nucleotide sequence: TGTGCCAGCAGCCCCCACGGCGGGGGGTTTAATGAGCAGTTCTTC.